Listed below are T cell receptor beta chains from one sample, sequenced in a study of blood T cell repertoires in COVID-19. Produced via immunoSEQ multiplex PCR; TCRdb's table is partial and in-frame only. The profile shows some 68,000 clones, roughly nine tenths of them singletons. The sequencing sample was made of peripheral blood. Receptors were obtained from a man aged 50-60 years with active COVID-19. The CDR3 runs from the conserved cysteine through the conserved F or W. The D gene is left open where the match is weak. Size values are once, few and many counts, or a class for expanded clones, and some rows have none.

j_gene: TRBJ1-2; d_gene: TRBD1; v_gene: TRBV19; abundance: -; CDR3aa: CASSKPGQGRGYTF; CDR3nt: TGTGCCAGTAGCAAACCGGGACAGGGAAGAGGCTACACCTTC
j_gene: TRBJ2-2; d_gene: TRBD1; v_gene: TRBV19; abundance: -; CDR3aa: CASSRKDRGRFGELFF; CDR3nt: TGTGCCAGTAGTAGAAAAGACAGGGGGCGCTTCGGGGAGCTGTTTTTT
j_gene: TRBJ2-7; d_gene: TRBD2; v_gene: TRBV9; abundance: -; CDR3aa: CASSVNPSGSYEQYF; CDR3nt: TGTGCCAGCAGCGTAAACCCTAGCGGGTCCTACGAGCAGTACTTC
j_gene: TRBJ2-3; d_gene: -; v_gene: TRBV11-2; abundance: -; CDR3aa: CASSFLGGTTDTQYF; CDR3nt: TGTGCCAGCAGCTTTCTTGGGGGGACCACAGATACGCAGTATTTT
j_gene: TRBJ2-1; d_gene: TRBD2; v_gene: TRBV9; abundance: -; CDR3aa: CASSVTAGSNEQFF; CDR3nt: TGTGCCAGCAGCGTAACAGCGGGAAGCAATGAGCAGTTCTTC
j_gene: TRBJ2-1; d_gene: -; v_gene: TRBV7-2; abundance: -; CDR3aa: CASSLGPPPSSYNEQFF; CDR3nt: TGTGCCAGCAGCTTAGGACCGCCTCCTAGCTCCTACAATGAGCAGTTCTTC
j_gene: TRBJ2-1; d_gene: -; v_gene: TRBV5-1; abundance: -; CDR3aa: CASSLESGWHEQFF; CDR3nt: TGCGCCAGCAGCTTGGAATCGGGGTGGCATGAGCAGTTCTTC
j_gene: TRBJ2-3; d_gene: TRBD2; v_gene: TRBV7-2; abundance: -; CDR3aa: CASRTGLAGYSPPTDTQYF; CDR3nt: TGTGCCAGCAGAACCGGACTAGCGGGATACTCACCCCCCACAGATACGCAGTATTTT
j_gene: TRBJ2-1; d_gene: TRBD1; v_gene: TRBV4-3; abundance: -; CDR3aa: CASSQGQGSYNEQFF; CDR3nt: TGCGCCAGCAGCCAAGGACAGGGGAGCTACAATGAGCAGTTCTTC
j_gene: TRBJ2-3; d_gene: TRBD2; v_gene: TRBV7-9; abundance: -; CDR3aa: CASSILAGGTDTQYF; CDR3nt: TGTGCCAGCAGCATACTAGCGGGAGGCACAGATACGCAGTATTTT
j_gene: TRBJ2-1; d_gene: TRBD2; v_gene: TRBV4-2; abundance: -; CDR3aa: CASSQGLAGVGNEQFF; CDR3nt: TGTGCCAGCAGCCAGGGACTAGCGGGAGTCGGTAATGAGCAGTTCTTC
j_gene: TRBJ2-1; d_gene: -; v_gene: TRBV7-3; abundance: -; CDR3aa: CASSPRQGLNNEQFF; CDR3nt: TGTGCCAGCAGCCCAAGACAGGGACTGAACAATGAGCAGTTCTTC
j_gene: TRBJ2-7; d_gene: -; v_gene: TRBV12-3/TRBV12-4; abundance: -; CDR3aa: CASSLVSVYEQYF; CDR3nt: TGTGCCAGCAGTTTAGTTTCCGTTTACGAGCAGTACTTC
j_gene: TRBJ2-5; d_gene: TRBD2; v_gene: TRBV3-1/TRBV3-2; abundance: -; CDR3aa: CASSPKPGGSRETQYF; CDR3nt: TGTGCCAGCAGCCCCAAACCGGGGGGATCTAGGGAGACCCAGTACTTC
j_gene: TRBJ2-2; d_gene: TRBD2; v_gene: TRBV5-1; abundance: -; CDR3aa: CASSLKLAGGSNTGELFF; CDR3nt: TGCGCCAGCAGCTTGAAACTAGCGGGGGGTTCGAACACCGGGGAGCTGTTTTTT
j_gene: TRBJ1-1; d_gene: -; v_gene: TRBV7-9; abundance: -; CDR3aa: CASSPGTLNTEAFF; CDR3nt: TGTGCCAGCAGCCCCGGGACTTTGAACACTGAAGCTTTCTTT
j_gene: TRBJ1-2; d_gene: TRBD1; v_gene: TRBV7-9; abundance: -; CDR3aa: CASSLGRGRFGYTF; CDR3nt: TGTGCCAGCAGCTTGGGCAGGGGGCGTTTTGGCTACACCTTC
j_gene: TRBJ2-5; d_gene: -; v_gene: TRBV12-3/TRBV12-4; abundance: -; CDR3aa: CASSPPPGETQYF; CDR3nt: TGTGCCAGCAGTCCCCCCCCCGGGGAGACCCAGTACTTC
j_gene: TRBJ1-4; d_gene: TRBD1; v_gene: TRBV25-1; abundance: -; CDR3aa: CASSAQQGATEKLFF; CDR3nt: TGTGCCAGCAGTGCACAACAGGGGGCAACTGAAAAACTGTTTTTT
j_gene: TRBJ2-3; d_gene: -; v_gene: TRBV6-5; abundance: -; CDR3aa: CASRGLGTDTQYF; CDR3nt: TGTGCCAGCAGGGGACTCGGCACAGATACGCAGTATTTT
j_gene: TRBJ2-1; d_gene: TRBD1; v_gene: TRBV7-3; abundance: -; CDR3aa: CASSLLPGQVSSYNEQFF; CDR3nt: TGTGCCAGCAGCCTTTTACCGGGACAGGTGAGCTCCTACAATGAGCAGTTCTTC
j_gene: TRBJ2-5; d_gene: TRBD2; v_gene: TRBV27; abundance: -; CDR3aa: CASSPQRGGETQYF; CDR3nt: TGTGCCAGCAGTCCCCAGCGGGGGGGCGAGACCCAGTACTTC
j_gene: TRBJ1-5; d_gene: -; v_gene: TRBV6-2/TRBV6-3; abundance: -; CDR3aa: CASSYSADQPQHF; CDR3nt: TGTGCCAGCAGTTACTCGGCGGATCAGCCCCAGCATTTT
j_gene: TRBJ2-6; d_gene: -; v_gene: TRBV19; abundance: -; CDR3aa: CASSDDSLGANVLTF; CDR3nt: TGTGCCAGTAGTGACGACAGTCTTGGGGCCAACGTCCTGACTTTC
j_gene: TRBJ2-2; d_gene: -; v_gene: TRBV7-3; abundance: -; CDR3aa: CASSPRARRVATGELFF; CDR3nt: TGTGCCAGCAGCCCCAGGGCCCGGAGGGTGGCCACCGGGGAGCTGTTTTTT
j_gene: TRBJ1-5; d_gene: -; v_gene: TRBV6-5; abundance: -; CDR3aa: CASSYGRNQPQHF; CDR3nt: TGTGCCAGCAGTTACGGCAGAAATCAGCCCCAGCATTTT
j_gene: TRBJ2-7; d_gene: TRBD2; v_gene: TRBV2; abundance: -; CDR3aa: CASRLAGVLPGNEQYF; CDR3nt: TGTGCCAGCAGACTAGCGGGAGTGCTTCCTGGAAACGAGCAGTACTTC
j_gene: TRBJ2-1; d_gene: -; v_gene: TRBV11-2; abundance: once; CDR3aa: CASSLDRANEQFF; CDR3nt: TGTGCCAGCAGCTTAGACAGGGCAAATGAGCAGTTCTTC
j_gene: TRBJ1-1; d_gene: -; v_gene: TRBV6-2/TRBV6-3; abundance: -; CDR3aa: CASSQGRNTEAFF; CDR3nt: TGTGCCAGCAGTCAGGGGAGGAACACTGAAGCTTTCTTT
j_gene: TRBJ1-5; d_gene: TRBD1; v_gene: TRBV3-1/TRBV3-2; abundance: -; CDR3aa: CASSPQGDQPQHF; CDR3nt: TGTGCCAGCAGCCCCCAGGGGGATCAGCCCCAGCATTTT
j_gene: TRBJ1-1; d_gene: -; v_gene: TRBV9; abundance: -; CDR3aa: CASSPWLSGEAFF; CDR3nt: TGTGCCAGCAGCCCGTGGTTGTCCGGGGAAGCTTTCTTT
j_gene: TRBJ2-3; d_gene: TRBD2; v_gene: TRBV15; abundance: -; CDR3aa: CATSPWTSGRTDTQYF; CDR3nt: TGTGCCACCAGCCCTTGGACTAGCGGGAGGACAGATACGCAGTATTTT
j_gene: TRBJ1-2; d_gene: -; v_gene: TRBV5-1; abundance: -; CDR3aa: CASSPAEGSYTF; CDR3nt: TGCGCCAGCAGCCCCGCGGAGGGGAGCTACACCTTC
j_gene: TRBJ1-1; d_gene: -; v_gene: TRBV15; abundance: -; CDR3aa: CATSPSAGRNTEAFF; CDR3nt: TGTGCCACCAGTCCATCCGCCGGGAGGAACACTGAAGCTTTCTTT
j_gene: TRBJ2-1; d_gene: TRBD2; v_gene: TRBV27; abundance: once; CDR3aa: CASSWGAGGRDEQFF; CDR3nt: TGTGCCAGCAGCTGGGGGGCGGGAGGTAGAGATGAGCAGTTCTTC
j_gene: TRBJ2-1; d_gene: -; v_gene: TRBV9; abundance: -; CDR3aa: CASSVDGGQNNEQFF; CDR3nt: TGTGCCAGCAGCGTAGATGGCGGACAGAACAATGAGCAGTTCTTC
j_gene: TRBJ2-7; d_gene: TRBD2; v_gene: TRBV25-1; abundance: -; CDR3aa: CASSELAGAYEQYF; CDR3nt: TGTGCCAGCAGTGAACTAGCGGGGGCCTACGAGCAGTACTTC
j_gene: TRBJ2-5; d_gene: -; v_gene: TRBV3-1/TRBV3-2; abundance: once; CDR3aa: CASSPRHLPQETQYF; CDR3nt: TGTGCCAGCAGCCCCAGACACCTCCCCCAAGAGACCCAGTACTTC
j_gene: TRBJ2-1; d_gene: TRBD2; v_gene: TRBV6-6; abundance: -; CDR3aa: CASRRASGGVVNEQFF; CDR3nt: TGTGCCAGCAGACGAGCTAGCGGGGGGGTGGTAAATGAGCAGTTCTTC
j_gene: TRBJ1-2; d_gene: -; v_gene: TRBV9; abundance: -; CDR3aa: CASSARGDFHF; CDR3nt: TGTGCCAGCAGCGCACGGGGGGACTTTCACTTC
j_gene: TRBJ2-1; d_gene: TRBD2; v_gene: TRBV4-3; abundance: -; CDR3aa: CASSRAGERHVEQFF; CDR3nt: TGCGCCAGCAGCCGAGCGGGGGAACGTCACGTTGAGCAGTTCTTC